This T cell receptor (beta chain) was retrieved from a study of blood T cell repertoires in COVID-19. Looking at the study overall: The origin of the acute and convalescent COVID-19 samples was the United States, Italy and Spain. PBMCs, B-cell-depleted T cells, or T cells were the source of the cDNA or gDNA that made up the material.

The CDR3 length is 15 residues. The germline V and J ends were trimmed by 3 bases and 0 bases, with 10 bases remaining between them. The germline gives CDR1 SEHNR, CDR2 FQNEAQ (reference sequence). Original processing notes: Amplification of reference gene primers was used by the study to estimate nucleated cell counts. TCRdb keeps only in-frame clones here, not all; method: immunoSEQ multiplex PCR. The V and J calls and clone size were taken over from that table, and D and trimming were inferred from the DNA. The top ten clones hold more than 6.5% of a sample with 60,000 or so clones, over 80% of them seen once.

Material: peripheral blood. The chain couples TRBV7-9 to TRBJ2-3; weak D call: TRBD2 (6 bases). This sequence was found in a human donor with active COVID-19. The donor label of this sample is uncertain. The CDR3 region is CASSFASASTDTQYF. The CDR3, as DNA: TGTGCCAGCAGCTTTGCTAGCGCTAGCACAGATACGCAGTATTTT.